A single sample gave rise to the 20 T cell receptor beta chains below, sequenced in a study of blood T cell repertoires in COVID-19. This table comes from immunoSEQ multiplex PCR, and its TCRdb copy is limited to in-frame clones, with some not included. In the table there are more than 95,000 clones, about 88% of which are singletons. The source material was peripheral blood. Receptor source: a human donor in a cohort sampled during active COVID-19.

V usage is TRBV27 and J usage is TRBJ2-7; TRBD1 agrees at 7 bases. CDR3 length: 15 residues. Trimming removed 6 bases from V and 2 bases from J; junction bases left unmatched: 10. CDR1 MNHEY and CDR2 SMNVEV come from the germline V gene (reference sequence). CDR3 sequence (DNA): TGTGCCAGCAGCCGGGGACAGCTCCTTCCCTACGAGCAGTACTTC. Its translation is CASSRGQLLPYEQYF.

This chain connects TRBV6-4 to TRBJ2-3; 7 positions match TRBD2. J gave up 1 base and V 4 bases, and 2 bases lay outside the gene matches. This CDR3 has 14 amino acids. The germline V gene encodes CDR1 MRHNA and CDR2 SNTAGT. CDR3 amino acids: CASSGSGGTDTQYF. CDR3 in DNA: TGTGCCAGCAGTGGGAGCGGGGGCACAGATACGCAGTATTTT.

J is TRBJ1-1 and V is TRBV15; D ambiguous. The V gene lost 9 bases and the J gene lost 0 bases, with 14 bases spanning the gap. The germline gives CDR1 LNHNV, CDR2 YYDKDF (reference sequence). The CDR3 consists of 14 residues. In nucleotides, the CDR3 is TGTGCCACTAGGACGGGAGTTATGAACACTGAAGCTTTCTTT. This sequence encodes CATRTGVMNTEAFF.

The chain has TRBV9 and TRBJ2-3; TRBD2 is a possible D gene (6 bases). The germline V and J ends were trimmed by 3 bases and 1 base, with 15 bases remaining between them. Germline-derived CDR1 and CDR2 are SGDLS and YYNGEE. The CDR3 is made up of 16 amino acids. The CDR3 nucleotides are TGTGCCAGCAGCGCCACGGCGGGGAGAGGCACAGATACGCAGTATTTT. Protein: CASSATAGRGTDTQYF.

V usage is TRBV5-8 and J usage is TRBJ2-2; D might be TRBD2 (6 bases). V lost 0 bases to trimming and J lost 6 bases, with 15 bases between them. There are 16 residues in the CDR3. The germline CDR1 and CDR2 sequences are SGHTS and YDEGEE. The CDR3 DNA is TGTGCCAGCAGCTTGGAAGGGAGGAGTTTGGCCGGGGAGCTGTTTTTT. Protein sequence: CASSLEGRSLAGELFF.

V and J are TRBV21-1 and TRBJ2-3; TRBD2 was called by the table and not checked on the DNA. TRBV21-1 is deemed a pseudogene. The CDR3 extends over 16 amino acids. The CDR3 nucleotides are TGTGCCAGCAGCAAAGGGAGGGTAGCTTACACAGATACGCAGTATTTT. This translates into CASSKGRVAYTDTQYF.

This clone was detected only once. This sequence joins TRBV28 and TRBJ1-2; TRBD1 matches at 8 bases. Germline values: CDR1 MDHEN, CDR2 SYDVKM. The V gene end was trimmed by 5 bases and the J gene end by 6 bases; junction bases not matched to a gene: 5. This CDR3 is 13 amino acids long. CDR3 DNA sequence: TGTGCCAGCAGTCCGGACAGGGCCAATGGCTACACCTTC. Its protein is CASSPDRANGYTF.

V and J are TRBV6-6 and TRBJ2-1; D is perhaps TRBD1 (5 bases). Looked up from germline, CDR1 is MNHNY and CDR2 is SVGAGI (reference sequence). There are 15 residues in the CDR3. Trimming stripped 0 bases from V and 5 bases from J, with 11 bases between. The CDR3 is CASSYSWTTNNEQFF. The CDR3 DNA is TGTGCCAGCAGTTACTCATGGACAACCAACAATGAGCAGTTCTTC.

This clone was observed a handful of times. The chain couples TRBV12-3 or TRBV12-4 to TRBJ1-1; D gene unclear. V was cut by 4 bases and J by 0 bases, with 6 bases left in between. The CDR3 consists of 13 residues. The CDR3 region is CASSSLMNTEAFF. CDR3 DNA: TGTGCCAGCAGTTCTCTTATGAACACTGAAGCTTTCTTT.

This clone has just one count. The V call is TRBV30, the J call TRBJ2-2; TRBD1 aligns across 7 bases. Trimming cost V 0 bases and J 7 bases; bases outside gene matches: 2. CDR1 and CDR2 (germline): GTSNPN, SVGIG (reference sequence). This CDR3 has 13 residues. The CDR3 reads CAWSVTGVGELFF. DNA of the CDR3: TGTGCCTGGAGTGTAACAGGGGTCGGGGAGCTGTTTTTT.

Turning to this clone: Other nucleotide sequences from this sample produce the same CDR3. V gene TRBV28 combines with J gene TRBJ1-2; 8 nucleotides line up with TRBD1. J gave up 4 bases and V 2 bases, and 0 bases lay outside the gene matches. This CDR3 spans 13 amino acids. Germline CDR1 is MDHEN and CDR2 is SYDVKM. The CDR3 sequence is CASSLGQGYGYTF. CDR3 coding DNA: TGTGCCAGCAGTTTAGGACAGGGCTATGGCTACACCTTC.

This clone occurred once. The V and J genes are TRBV2 and TRBJ2-4; possibly TRBD2 for D (6 bases). The CDR3 consists of 13 residues. V shed 8 bases and J shed 4 bases, with 12 bases lying between them. In germline, CDR1 is SNHLY, CDR2 FYNNEI. DNA of the CDR3: TGTGCCAGCGGTGGGGACTCTAAAAACATTCAGTACTTC. This codes for CASGGDSKNIQYF.

The chain uses TRBV5-1 and TRBJ2-7; 9 bases are shared with TRBD1. The CDR3 sequence is 17 residues long. The ends lost 4 bases at V and 6 bases at J; junction bases unmatched: 17. CDR1 and CDR2 from the germline V gene are SGHRS and YFSETQ. The CDR3 here is CASSLGWGTGTTPEQYF. In nucleotides, the CDR3 is TGCGCCAGCAGCCTAGGTTGGGGGACAGGGACCACACCCGAGCAGTACTTC.

The rearrangement uses TRBV19 and TRBJ2-1, with D possibly matching TRBD2 (6 bases). Germline V gives CDR1 LNHDA, CDR2 SQIVND (reference sequence). Trimming took off 3 bases at V and 2 bases at J, with 11 bases between the two ends. The CDR3 covers 15 residues. CDR3 amino acids: CASSIRAGTYNEQFF. CDR3 DNA: TGTGCCAGTAGTATTCGGGCGGGAACCTACAATGAGCAGTTCTTC.

V usage is TRBV28 and J usage is TRBJ1-1; 8 bases map to TRBD1. This CDR3 region has 16 residues. V lost 8 bases to trimming and J lost 0 bases; unmatched junction nucleotides: 11. Germline-derived CDR1 and CDR2 are MDHEN and SYDVKM. The CDR3 nucleotides are TGTGCCAGCGGGAGCGACAGGGGTTTGATGAACACTGAAGCTTTCTTT. It translates to CASGSDRGLMNTEAFF.

The J gene is TRBJ2-5, the V gene TRBV7-2; 7 bases map to TRBD2. CDR3 length: 13 amino acids. V shed 4 bases, J shed 4 bases, and the junction held 3 bases outside the gene matches. Looked up from germline, CDR1 is SGHTA and CDR2 is FQGNSA. Written as DNA, the CDR3 is TGTGCCAGCAGCTCGGGGACTATAGAGACCCAGTACTTC. Its protein is CASSSGTIETQYF. Based on the CDR3 plus reference TRBV7-2 and TRBJ2-5, the full variable domain is GAGVSQSPSNKVTEKGKDVELRCDPISGHTALYWYRQSLGQGLEFLIYFQGNSAPDKSGLPSDRFSAERTGGSVSTLTIQRTQQEDSAVYLCASSSGTIETQYFGPGTRLLVL.

The CDR3 here is CAWSPKEETQYF. The DNA of the CDR3 is TGTGCCTGGAGTCCTAAAGAAGAGACCCAGTACTTC. The chain links TRBV30 to TRBJ2-5; D unclear. Germline loops: CDR1 GTSNPN, CDR2 SVGIG (reference sequence). The CDR3 covers 12 residues. V shed 2 bases and J shed 3 bases, with 7 bases lying between them.

The chain links TRBV10-3 to TRBJ2-7; 7 bases fit TRBD1. CDR1 and CDR2 (germline): ENHRY, SYGVKD. J lost 2 bases, V lost 0 bases, and 4 bases had no gene match. The CDR3 sequence is 15 residues long. The DNA for the CDR3 is TGTGCCATCAGTGAGTCACGACAGGGTCCCTACGAGCAGTACTTC. Protein sequence: CAISESRQGPYEQYF.

This clone was picked up one time. V gene TRBV5-6 combines with J gene TRBJ1-1; perhaps TRBD1 as D (6 bases). CDR3 length equals 16 residues. Germline V gives CDR1 SGHDT, CDR2 YYEEEE. V lost 2 bases and J lost 3, with 17 bases in between. In DNA form, the CDR3 reads TGTGCCAGCAGCTTAACAGGGCTTTCAAGGTACACTGAAGCTTTCTTT. Its translation is CASSLTGLSRYTEAFF.

The chain has TRBV11-2 and TRBJ1-4, with a weak D call TRBD1 (5 bases). Trimming stripped 2 bases from V and 10 bases from J, with 23 bases between. The CDR3 is made up of 17 amino acids. The germline gives CDR1 SGHAT, CDR2 FQNNGV. The CDR3 sequence is CASSLSVLARERGKLFF. The CDR3 DNA reads TGTGCCAGCAGCTTAAGTGTCCTGGCACGGGAGAGGGGAAAACTGTTTTTT.